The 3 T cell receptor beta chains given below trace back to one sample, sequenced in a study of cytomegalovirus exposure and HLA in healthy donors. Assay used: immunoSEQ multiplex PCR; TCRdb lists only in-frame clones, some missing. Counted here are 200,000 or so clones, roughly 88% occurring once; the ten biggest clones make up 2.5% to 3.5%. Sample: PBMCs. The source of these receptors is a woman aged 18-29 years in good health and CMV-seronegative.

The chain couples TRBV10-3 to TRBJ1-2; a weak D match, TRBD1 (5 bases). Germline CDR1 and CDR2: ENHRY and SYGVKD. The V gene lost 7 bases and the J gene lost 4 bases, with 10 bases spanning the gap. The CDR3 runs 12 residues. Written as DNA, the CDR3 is TGTGCCATCACACCGGGGGGCTATGGCTACACCTTC. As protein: CAITPGGYGYTF.

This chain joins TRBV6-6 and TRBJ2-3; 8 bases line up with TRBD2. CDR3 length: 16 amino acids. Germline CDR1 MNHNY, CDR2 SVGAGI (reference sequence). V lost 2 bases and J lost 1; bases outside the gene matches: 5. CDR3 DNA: TGTGCCAGCAGTTACCTTCTCGGGAGGGGCACAGATACGCAGTATTTT. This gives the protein CASSYLLGRGTDTQYF.

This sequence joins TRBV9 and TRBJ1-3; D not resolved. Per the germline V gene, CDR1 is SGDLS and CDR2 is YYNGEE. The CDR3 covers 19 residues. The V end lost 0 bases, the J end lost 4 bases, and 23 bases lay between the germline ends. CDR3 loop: CASSVEGGVYWPRGNTIYF. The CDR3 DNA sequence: TGTGCCAGCAGCGTAGAGGGCGGGGTTTACTGGCCGAGAGGAAACACCATATATTTT. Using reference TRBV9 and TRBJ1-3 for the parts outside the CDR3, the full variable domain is DSGVTQTPKHLITATGQRVTLRCSPRSGDLSVYWYQQSLDQGLQFLIQYYNGEERAKGNILERFSAQQFPDLHSELNLSSLELGDSALYFCASSVEGGVYWPRGNTIYFGEGSWLTVV.